The 30 T cell receptor beta chains reported below all come from one sample, sequenced in a study of blood T cell repertoires in COVID-19. TCRdb's table, derived via immunoSEQ multiplex PCR, lists solely in-frame clones and lacks some. The sample lists more than 250,000 clones; 87% were seen once. Material: PBMCs or T cells enriched from blood (not recorded which). These receptor sequences come from a woman in her 30s who had recovered from COVID-19.

Only one count was recorded for this clone. The V and J genes are TRBV29-1 and TRBJ2-7, with TRBD1 identical over 8 bases. With V trimmed by 6 bases and J by 2 bases, 6 bases remained unmatched. The CDR3 contains 13 residues. Germline V gives CDR1 SQVTM, CDR2 ANQGSEA. CDR3 sequence: CSVRGQVAYEQYF. The CDR3 DNA is TGCAGCGTGCGGGGACAGGTCGCCTACGAGCAGTACTTC.

This clone was seen a single time. The chain joins TRBV30 to TRBJ2-5; D is possibly TRBD2 (7 bases). V shed 2 bases and J shed 5 bases, with 15 bases lying between them. This CDR3 has 14 amino acids. Germline lookup yields CDR1 GTSNPN and CDR2 SVGIG (reference sequence). The CDR3 bases are TGTGCCTGGAGTCATGGCGGGGGCTGGGAGACCCAGTACTTC. Translation gives CAWSHGGGWETQYF.

The genes are TRBV5-1 and TRBJ2-1, with a weak D call TRBD2 (6 bases). V lost 0 bases to trimming and J lost 2 bases, with 9 bases between them. CDR3 length: 15 amino acids. CDR1 is SGHRS, CDR2 YFSETQ, per germline. The CDR3 loop is CASSLVAGTYNEQFF. As DNA, the CDR3 is TGCGCCAGCAGCTTGGTGGCGGGGACCTACAATGAGCAGTTCTTC. The whole variable domain, filled in from reference TRBV5-1 and TRBJ2-1, reads KAGVTQTPRYLIKTRGQQVTLSCSPISGHRSVSWYQQTPGQGLQFLFEYFSETQRNKGNFPGRFSGRQFSNSRSEMNVSTLELGDSALYLCASSLVAGTYNEQFFGPGTRLTVL.

The chain is built from TRBV4-2 and TRBJ1-1; 7 bases line up with TRBD1. The CDR3 extends over 16 amino acids. Germline V gene sequence: CDR1 LGHNA, CDR2 YNFKEQ. V lost 2 bases and J lost 1; bases outside the gene matches: 7. Here the CDR3 DNA reads TGTGCCAGCAGCCAAATAACAGGGGCGGGGAACACTGAAGCTTTCTTT. It translates to CASSQITGAGNTEAFF.

This clone was seen a single time. The chain couples TRBV30 to TRBJ1-5; tentatively, D is TRBD1 (6 bases). Looked up from germline, CDR1 is GTSNPN and CDR2 is SVGIG (reference sequence). The CDR3 has 13 residues. The V gene lost 7 bases and the J gene lost 1 base, with 11 bases spanning the gap. In nucleotides, the CDR3 is TGTGCCTCCCAGGGGTCCAGCAATCAGCCCCAGCATTTT. Residues: CASQGSSNQPQHF.

The chain employs TRBV19 and TRBJ1-3, with TRBD1 as a possible D gene (5 bases). V lost 10 bases to trimming and J lost 0 bases, with 10 bases between them. The CDR3 spans 13 residues. Germline values: CDR1 LNHDA, CDR2 SQIVND (reference sequence). CDR3 coding DNA: TGTGCCACGGAGGGGATCTCTGGAAACACCATATATTTT. Encoded protein: CATEGISGNTIYF.

This sequence joins TRBV3-1 (or the pseudogene TRBV3-2) and TRBJ1-2; 7 bases match TRBD1. Trimming cost V 4 bases and J 4 bases; bases outside gene matches: 9. The CDR3 extends over 15 amino acids. Germline V gives CDR1 LGHDT, CDR2 YNNKEL (reference sequence). The CDR3 nucleotides are TGTGCCAGCAGCCCCACAGGGGACGGTGTCTATGGCTACACCTTC. Protein: CASSPTGDGVYGYTF.

This clone has a handful of counts. The V gene is TRBV12-5, the J gene TRBJ1-2; 11 bases agree with TRBD1. This CDR3 is 14 amino acids long. Looked up from germline, CDR1 is LGHNT and CDR2 is FRNRAP. The V gene end was trimmed by 5 bases and the J gene end by 4 bases; junction bases not matched to a gene: 3. CDR3 sequence (DNA): TGTGCTAGTGGTCCCGGGACAGGGGGCTATGGCTACACCTTC. This encodes CASGPGTGGYGYTF.

The rearrangement links TRBV14 to TRBJ2-5; 14 nucleotides align to TRBD2. V shed 5 bases, J shed 4 bases, and the junction held 9 bases outside the gene matches. This CDR3 comprises 17 residues. Germline CDR1 SGHDN, CDR2 FVKESK. The CDR3 region is CASSYRLAGGPLETQYF. The CDR3 DNA sequence: TGTGCCAGCAGCTATCGACTAGCGGGGGGGCCGTTAGAGACCCAGTACTTC.

The chain recombines TRBV5-6 with TRBJ1-2; TRBD1 is a possible D gene (5 bases). CDR1 is SGHDT, CDR2 YYEEEE, per germline. This CDR3 has 16 amino acids. V gave up 2 bases and J gave up 4 bases, with 18 bases separating them. This CDR3 reads CASSFSGPGIRYGYTF. The CDR3 bases are TGTGCCAGCAGCTTTTCGGGCCCAGGGATCCGCTATGGCTACACCTTC.

CDR3 in amino acids: CASSATGAYGYTF. The CDR3, as DNA: TGTGCCAGCAGCGCGACAGGGGCCTATGGCTACACCTTC. J is TRBJ1-2 and V is TRBV7-2, with 8 positions matching TRBD1. V gave up 5 bases and J gave up 4 bases; unmatched junction bases: 3. CDR1 and CDR2 (germline): SGHTA, FQGNSA. The CDR3 loop spans 13 amino acids.

The rearrangement joins TRBV7-3 to TRBJ2-3, with 8 bases matching TRBD2. Germline CDR1 reads SGHTA; CDR2 reads FQGTGA. This CDR3 has 16 amino acids. The J segment lost 9 bases and the V segment lost 3 bases, leaving 14 bases of the junction unmatched. CDR3: CASSFLPDGGAATQYF. The CDR3 region has the DNA TGTGCCAGCAGCTTTCTCCCGGACGGGGGGGCCGCCACGCAGTATTTT.

The chain uses TRBV7-9 and TRBJ1-4, with 7 bases that match TRBD1. From germline, CDR1 is SEHNR and CDR2 FQNEAQ (reference sequence). Trimming removed 5 bases from V and 6 bases from J; junction bases left unmatched: 9. CDR3 length: 15 amino acids. Here the CDR3 reads CASSARTGTDEKLFF. CDR3 nucleotides: TGTGCCAGCAGCGCCCGAACCGGGACAGATGAAAAACTGTTTTTT. The full variable domain, completed using reference TRBV7-9 and TRBJ1-4, is DTGVSQNPRHKITKRGQNVTFRCDPISEHNRLYWYRQTLGQGPEFLTYFQNEAQLEKSRLLSDRFSAERPKGSFSTLEIQRTEQGDSAMYLCASSARTGTDEKLFFGSGTQLSVL.

The V and J genes are TRBV3-1 (or the pseudogene TRBV3-2) and TRBJ1-1; 9 nucleotides align to TRBD1. Germline V gene data show CDR1 as LGHDT and CDR2 as YNNKEL (reference sequence). The length of the CDR3 is 13 residues. V lost 2 bases to trimming and J lost 11 bases; unmatched junction nucleotides: 6. CDR3 sequence: CASSQPQGAHAFF. The DNA for the CDR3 is TGTGCCAGCAGCCAACCACAGGGGGCGCATGCTTTCTTT.

The chain combines TRBV6-5 with TRBJ1-2, with no clear D. The CDR3 runs 13 residues. V was cut by 4 bases and J by 4 bases, with 10 bases left in between. Germline CDR1 reads MNHEY; CDR2 reads SVGAGI. The CDR3 nucleotides read TGTGCCAGCAGTTTCGCCCCGAGCTATGGCTACACCTTC. Residues: CASSFAPSYGYTF.

The chain links TRBV27 to TRBJ2-7, with 7 bases lining up with TRBD2. This CDR3 has 13 residues. In germline, CDR1 is MNHEY, CDR2 SMNVEV (reference sequence). V trimming: 3 bases; J trimming: 13 bases; junction bases outside the gene matches: 12. The DNA of the CDR3 is TGTGCCAGCAGTTTCAGGGAGGGGTACGAGTGTTACTTC. This gives the protein CASSFREGYECYF.

The V call is TRBV7-8, the J call TRBJ1-4; 7 bases are a match to TRBD1. From germline, CDR1 is SGHVS and CDR2 FQNEAQ. The CDR3 runs 14 residues. V gave up 5 bases and J gave up 8 bases; unmatched junction bases: 8. The CDR3 loop is CASSPTGSKEKLFF. The DNA for the CDR3 is TGTGCCAGCAGCCCGACAGGGTCGAAGGAAAAACTGTTTTTT.

The rearrangement uses TRBV5-1 and TRBJ2-1; 15 nucleotides line up with TRBD2. Germline CDR1 and CDR2: SGHRS and YFSETQ. The CDR3 is 19 residues long. V was pared by 4 bases and J by 4 bases, with 12 bases of the junction left unmatched. The CDR3 here is CASSGSGTSGGPAYNEQFF. The CDR3 nucleotides read TGCGCCAGCAGCGGGTCCGGGACTAGCGGGGGGCCCGCATACAATGAGCAGTTCTTC.

CDR3 coding DNA: TGTGCCAGCAGTTGGGGACTGTTTAATGAAAAACTGTTTTTT. As protein: CASSWGLFNEKLFF. The rearrangement joins TRBV6-5 to TRBJ1-4, with D possibly being TRBD1 (5 bases). The CDR3 is made up of 14 amino acids. The V and J ends lost 4 bases and 4 bases respectively, with 10 bases between them. CDR1 is MNHEY, CDR2 SVGAGI, per germline.

J is TRBJ1-1 and V is TRBV19, with a possible D match to TRBD1 (6 bases). Deletions cut 6 bases from V and 7 bases from J, with 18 bases between. Germline V gene data show CDR1 as LNHDA and CDR2 as SQIVND (reference sequence). This CDR3 has 14 residues. In DNA, the CDR3 is TGTGCCAGTAGCAATTACAACGGACAGAATGAAGCTTTCTTT. It encodes CASSNYNGQNEAFF.

The chain's CDR3 is CASSQKGENYGYTF. In DNA form, the CDR3 reads TGTGCCAGCAGCCAAAAAGGAGAGAACTATGGCTACACCTTC. The chain has TRBV4-2 and TRBJ1-2; unclear D gene. Looked up from germline, CDR1 is LGHNA and CDR2 is YNFKEQ. Deletions cut 2 bases from V and 2 bases from J, with 9 bases between. The CDR3 is made up of 14 amino acids.

The chain has TRBV5-6 and TRBJ2-7; no clear D. The V gene lost 6 bases and the J gene lost 6 bases, with 16 bases spanning the gap. The V gene's germline CDR1 is SGHDT and CDR2 YYEEEE. This CDR3 is 13 amino acids long. CDR3 residues: CASNPRGLGEQYF. The DNA for the CDR3 is TGTGCCAGCAACCCAAGAGGTTTGGGCGAGCAGTACTTC.

J is TRBJ2-2 and V is TRBV6-4, with 7 bases fitting TRBD1. V trimming: 4 bases; J trimming: 4 bases; junction bases outside the gene matches: 0. The CDR3 has 13 amino acids. From germline, CDR1 is MRHNA and CDR2 SNTAGT. The CDR3 coding sequence is TGTGCCAGCAGTGGACAGGGCACCGGGGAGCTGTTTTTT. Translation gives CASSGQGTGELFF.

The CDR3 nucleotides are TGTGCCAGCAGCTCGGCCCTCGGGGGAGACTCTGGAAACACCATATATTTT. Encoded protein: CASSSALGGDSGNTIYF. The rearrangement links TRBV7-8 to TRBJ1-3; D perhaps matches TRBD1 (5 bases). V was pared by 4 bases and J by 0 bases, with 16 bases between. The CDR3 is 17 residues long. CDR1 and CDR2 from the germline V gene are SGHVS and FQNEAQ.

Note on this clone: At the DNA level, this CDR3 is encoded by other sequences in the same sample as well. The J gene is TRBJ1-1, the V gene TRBV7-9, with D maybe TRBD1 (5 bases). The CDR3 sequence is 14 residues long. CDR1 and CDR2 (germline): SEHNR, FQNEAQ (reference sequence). Trimming shortened V by 5 bases and J by 1 base, and 11 bases separated the two germline ends. CDR3: CASSPPGGNTEAFF. The CDR3 bases are TGTGCCAGCAGCCCTCCCGGGGGGAACACTGAAGCTTTCTTT.

The CDR3 region has the DNA TGTGCCAGCAGTCCCCGGCAGGGGGCTTTGGGTGGCTACACCTTC. Its protein product is CASSPRQGALGGYTF. This chain links TRBV6-5 with TRBJ1-2; 8 bases align to TRBD1. The V gene's germline CDR1 is MNHEY and CDR2 SVGAGI. V trimming: 5 bases; J trimming: 7 bases; junction bases outside the gene matches: 12. This CDR3 contains 15 residues.

The rearrangement links TRBV20-1 to TRBJ2-7; D is uncertain. CDR1 DFQATT and CDR2 SNEGSKA come from the germline V gene (reference sequence). V dropped 0 bases and J dropped 5 bases, with 5 bases sitting between them. This CDR3 comprises 11 residues. The CDR3 sequence is CSARDADEQYF. CDR3 nucleotide sequence: TGCAGTGCTAGAGATGCGGACGAGCAGTACTTC.

This clone was found a few times. The chain combines TRBV2 with TRBJ1-1, with TRBD1 as a possible D gene (5 bases). Trimming took off 6 bases at V and 4 bases at J, with 21 bases between the two ends. Germline V gene lookup returns CDR1 SNHLY and CDR2 FYNNEI. This CDR3 spans 16 amino acids. The CDR3: CASRTFRGSRGTEAFF. The CDR3 nucleotides read TGTGCCAGCAGGACATTCCGGGGGTCGCGCGGCACTGAAGCTTTCTTT.

The CDR3 region has the DNA TGCGCCAGCAGCTTCGGACAGGATATTAGGGGGGAGCTGTTTTTT. This encodes CASSFGQDIRGELFF. This rearrangement joins TRBV5-1 to TRBJ2-2; 7 bases align to TRBD1. The V segment lost 2 bases and the J segment 8 bases; nucleotides outside the gene matches: 9. Germline CDR1 reads SGHRS; CDR2 reads YFSETQ. This CDR3 has 15 residues.

The rearrangement links TRBV4-2 to TRBJ2-2; no reliable D call. The V and J ends lost 1 base and 3 bases respectively, with 12 bases between them. There are 16 residues in the CDR3. The germline V gene has CDR1 LGHNA and CDR2 YNFKEQ. This chain's CDR3 is CASSQVGGPDTGELFF. The CDR3 DNA sequence: TGTGCCAGCAGCCAAGTGGGTGGGCCGGACACCGGGGAGCTGTTTTTT.